This entry lists 23 T cell receptor beta chains sequenced from one sample in a study of blood T cell repertoires in COVID-19. Some clones are missing from TCRdb's copy, which holds only in-frame ones; the method was immunoSEQ multiplex PCR. In the table there are approximately 210,000 clones, roughly 79% of which are singletons. The specimen sequenced was PBMCs or T cells enriched from blood (not recorded which). The receptors come from a woman between 50 and 59 years old with acute COVID-19.

The chain employs TRBV7-9 and TRBJ2-1; 10 bases fit TRBD1. This CDR3 is 14 amino acids long. V dropped 5 bases and J dropped 6; count of bases not matched to a gene: 4. Germline CDR1 and CDR2: SEHNR and FQNEAQ (reference sequence). CDR3 loop: CASSQGQGFNEQFF. CDR3 DNA sequence: TGTGCCAGCAGCCAGGGACAGGGGTTCAATGAGCAGTTCTTC.

This rearrangement joins TRBV19 to TRBJ2-3, with D maybe TRBD2 (6 bases). This CDR3 spans 14 amino acids. V lost 2 bases and J lost 5, with 11 bases in between. Germline V lookup: CDR1 LNHDA, CDR2 SQIVND (reference sequence). CDR3 sequence (DNA): TGTGCCAGTAGTATAAGGCAGGGAGGAGATACGCAGTATTTT. Translation gives CASSIRQGGDTQYF.

This clone was found a few times. J is TRBJ2-7 and V is TRBV28; perhaps TRBD2 as D (6 bases). The CDR3 runs to 15 residues. The germline V gene has CDR1 MDHEN and CDR2 SYDVKM. V lost 5 bases and J lost 3, with 17 bases in between. CDR3 nucleotide sequence: TGTGCCAGCAGTGGGGCCGGAGGGTTAAGCTACGAGCAGTACTTC. Protein product: CASSGAGGLSYEQYF.

The count of this clone is one. Likely a read error: the CDR3 ends without its conserved phenylalanine or tryptophan. The limits of the CDR3 on the DNA are not certain, so only TCRdb's listed CDR3 is given. CDR3: CASRGARGILEL. The rearrangement links TRBV27 to TRBJ2-7; no DNA check was done on the table's D call, TRBD1. The CDR3 extends over 12 residues, inclusive of both ends. Germline V gene sequence: CDR1 MNHEY, CDR2 SMNVEV (reference sequence).

With respect to this clone: Other DNA sequences of this sample code for an identical CDR3. The CDR3 sequence: CASSPNRRETQYF. In DNA, the CDR3 is TGTGCCAGCTCACCAAACAGACGGGAGACCCAGTACTTC. The chain uses TRBV18 and TRBJ2-5; D is uncertain. Trimming stripped 2 bases from V and 5 bases from J, with 9 bases between. The CDR3 has 13 amino acids. Germline loops: CDR1 KGHSH, CDR2 LQKENI.

In its sample, this clone was seen many times. The chain recombines TRBV4-3 with TRBJ1-2; the match to TRBD1 covers 11 bases. CDR3 length: 16 amino acids. From germline, CDR1 is LGHNA and CDR2 YSLEER. With V trimmed by 0 bases and J by 6 bases, 6 bases remained unmatched. The CDR3 protein is CASSQDRDRGVDGYTF. The CDR3 DNA follows: TGCGCCAGCAGCCAAGATCGGGACAGGGGGGTAGATGGCTACACCTTC.

The V and J genes are TRBV7-2 and TRBJ1-2; D remains unclear. Deletions cut 2 bases from V and 4 bases from J, with 8 bases between. The length of the CDR3 is 13 residues. From germline, CDR1 is SGHTA and CDR2 FQGNSA. This CDR3 reads CASSLKQAYGYTF. CDR3 sequence (DNA): TGTGCCAGCAGCTTAAAGCAGGCCTATGGCTACACCTTC.

The chain has TRBV4-1 and TRBJ1-5; TRBD1 aligns across 8 bases. Germline CDR1 MGHRA, CDR2 YSYEKL. V gave up 0 bases and J gave up 2 bases; unmatched junction bases: 9. CDR3 length equals 18 residues. Here the CDR3 DNA reads TGCGCCAGCAGCCAAGATGACAGGGGTGGATACGGCAATCAGCCCCAGCATTTT. Protein product: CASSQDDRGGYGNQPQHF.

This chain connects TRBV10-3 to TRBJ1-6; tentatively, D is TRBD1 (5 bases). V was shortened by 7 bases and J by 6 bases, with 10 bases between the two germline ends. The germline V gene has CDR1 ENHRY and CDR2 SYGVKD. The CDR3 loop spans 13 amino acids. The DNA for the CDR3 is TGTGCCATCAACGGGGGTGGTAATTCACCCCTCCACTTT. Its protein product is CAINGGGNSPLHF.

This clone was found once. The chain employs TRBV11-2 and TRBJ1-4; TRBD1 matches at 8 bases. V was pared by 1 base and J by 0 bases, with 1 base of the junction left unmatched. Looked up from germline, CDR1 is SGHAT and CDR2 is FQNNGV. There are 16 residues in the CDR3. The CDR3 reads CASSLAQGATNEKLFF. For the CDR3, the DNA is TGTGCCAGCAGCTTAGCACAGGGGGCAACTAATGAAAAACTGTTTTTT.

J is TRBJ2-3 and V is TRBV5-1; D is ambiguous. The V end was cut by 0 bases, the J end by 1 base, with 12 bases between. The CDR3 extends over 16 amino acids. Germline assignment: CDR1 SGHRS and CDR2 YFSETQ. The CDR3 spells CASSLDGPRGTDTQYF. The CDR3, as DNA: TGCGCCAGCAGCTTGGATGGCCCCCGGGGCACAGATACGCAGTATTTT.

The chain uses TRBV19 and TRBJ1-1; TRBD1 is a possible D gene (5 bases). The CDR3 is 16 amino acids. Trimming took off 3 bases at V and 1 base at J, with 15 bases between the two ends. Germline V gene data show CDR1 as LNHDA and CDR2 as SQIVND (reference sequence). CDR3: CASSIPSWGGNTEAFF. The CDR3 nucleotides read TGTGCCAGTAGTATCCCCTCATGGGGCGGGAACACTGAAGCTTTCTTT. Looking up the rest from reference TRBV19 and TRBJ1-1 gives the full variable domain: DGGITQSPKYLFRKEGQNVTLSCEQNLNHDAMYWYRQDPGQGLRLIYYSQIVNDFQKGDIAEGYSVSREKKESFPLTVTSAQKNPTAFYLCASSIPSWGGNTEAFFGQGTRLTVV.

The chain has TRBV5-1 and TRBJ1-1, with D possibly being TRBD1 (5 bases). CDR1 SGHRS and CDR2 YFSETQ come from the germline V gene. Deletions cut 4 bases from V and 7 bases from J, with 17 bases between. The CDR3 spans 14 residues. The CDR3 DNA sequence: TGCGCCAGCAGCCCTGGGGGAGGAGAGGGTGAAGCTTTCTTT. Its protein product is CASSPGGGEGEAFF.

J is TRBJ2-6 and V is TRBV28; 9 nucleotides match TRBD1. The CDR3 extends over 18 amino acids. Trimming at V came to 11 bases and at J to 1 base, leaving 15 bases not matched to a gene. Germline lookup yields CDR1 MDHEN and CDR2 SYDVKM. The CDR3 DNA follows: TGTGCCTGCAAGAAGGGGGGACAGGGCTTATCTGGGGCCAACGTCCTGACTTTC. Protein sequence: CACKKGGQGLSGANVLTF.

The chain employs TRBV30 and TRBJ1-1, with TRBD1 as a possible D gene (5 bases). The V gene's germline CDR1 is GTSNPN and CDR2 SVGIG (reference sequence). CDR3 length equals 10 residues. CDR3 protein: CAGGEIGAFF. CDR3 bases: TGTGCTGGAGGGGAGATAGGTGCTTTCTTT.

The rearrangement uses TRBV6-5 and TRBJ1-1, with TRBD1 identical over 7 bases. The V gene end was trimmed by 1 base and the J gene end by 5 bases; junction bases not matched to a gene: 4. This CDR3 has 14 residues. Germline V gene data show CDR1 as MNHEY and CDR2 as SVGAGI. The CDR3 DNA is TGTGCCAGCAGTTACTTGACAGGGAGGACTGAAGCTTTCTTT. Its protein product is CASSYLTGRTEAFF.

The chain combines TRBV7-8 with TRBJ2-3; 9 positions match TRBD1. The CDR3 is 18 residues long. V lost 5 bases and J lost 2; bases outside the gene matches: 14. CDR1 is SGHVS and CDR2 is FQNEAQ in the germline V gene. In nucleotides, the CDR3 is TGTGCCAGCAGCATCCCCATGGGACAGGGAAAACACACAGATACGCAGTATTTT. Its protein is CASSIPMGQGKHTDTQYF.

The chain has TRBV13 and TRBJ1-2; D not certain. CDR3 length: 13 amino acids. Trimming took 2 bases from V and 8 from J, leaving 12 bases between them. The V gene's germline CDR1 is PRHDT and CDR2 FYEKMQ (reference sequence). CDR3 DNA sequence: TGTGCCAGCAGCTTACAGGTGGAAAGAGGCTACACCTTC. It translates to CASSLQVERGYTF.

V usage is TRBV6-5 and J usage is TRBJ2-5; 11 positions agree with TRBD1. CDR1 and CDR2 from the germline V gene are MNHEY and SVGAGI. The CDR3 runs 15 residues. V was pared by 6 bases and J by 5 bases, with 8 bases of the junction left unmatched. CDR3 sequence reads: CASRLGQGAWETQYF. The CDR3 DNA sequence: TGTGCCAGCAGGCTAGGACAGGGGGCTTGGGAGACCCAGTACTTC.

The chain links TRBV18 to TRBJ2-1, with TRBD1 identical over 9 bases. The J segment lost 3 bases and the V segment lost 4 bases, leaving 4 bases of the junction unmatched. This CDR3 is built from 15 residues. The germline gives CDR1 KGHSH, CDR2 LQKENI. The DNA of the CDR3 is TGTGCCAGCTCACATAGACAGGGGGACTACAATGAGCAGTTCTTC. This translates into CASSHRQGDYNEQFF.

The chain carries TRBV27 and TRBJ2-6; D uncertain. The germline CDR1 and CDR2 sequences are MNHEY and SMNVEV (reference sequence). V lost 4 bases and J 0 bases, leaving 4 bases between the germline ends. The CDR3 totals 14 residues. The CDR3, as DNA: TGTGCCAGCAGTTCGTTCTCTGGGGCCAACGTCCTGACTTTC. Translation gives CASSSFSGANVLTF. Full variable domain (outside the CDR3, taken from reference TRBV27 and TRBJ2-6): EAQVTQNPRYLITVTGKKLTVTCSQNMNHEYMSWYRQDPGLGLRQIYYSMNVEVTDKGDVPEGYKVSRKEKRNFPLILESPSPNQTSLYFCASSSFSGANVLTFGAGSRLTVL.

The CDR3 sequence is CASSRQGANEQYF. CDR3 coding DNA: TGTGCCAGCAGTAGACAGGGGGCGAACGAGCAGTACTTC. The chain employs TRBV6-5 and TRBJ2-7; TRBD1 matches 10 bases. The CDR3 has 13 amino acids. The ends lost 5 bases at V and 5 bases at J; junction bases unmatched: 3. Looked up from germline, CDR1 is MNHEY and CDR2 is SVGAGI.

This clone was picked up one time. The chain combines TRBV10-3 with TRBJ1-2; D might be TRBD1 (5 bases). The V gene's germline CDR1 is ENHRY and CDR2 SYGVKD. The ends were cut back, 0 bases at V and 1 base at J, with 12 bases in the middle. This CDR3 has 16 residues. CDR3 nucleotide sequence: TGTGCCATCAGTGAGTCAGGGGTTGAACGTAACTATGGCTACACCTTC. Translation gives CAISESGVERNYGYTF.